This entry lists 15 T cell receptor beta chains sequenced from one sample in a study of T cells in pancreatic ductal adenocarcinoma. The selected patients with pancreatic ductal adenocarcinoma had surgery but no neoadjuvant therapy. Some clones are missing from TCRdb's copy, which holds only in-frame ones; the method was immunoSEQ multiplex PCR. The table includes about 4,600 clones, approximately 71% detected once. Sequenced sample: pancreatic tumor tissue. The receptors were sampled from a human donor with pancreatic ductal adenocarcinoma.

This clone came up a few times. The V gene is TRBV28, the J gene TRBJ2-7, with 9 bases aligning to TRBD1. This CDR3 contains 14 residues. Germline V lookup: CDR1 MDHEN, CDR2 SYDVKM. Trimming cost V 3 bases and J 5 bases; bases outside gene matches: 5. In DNA form, the CDR3 reads TGTGCCAGCAGTTTGAGGGACAGGGTCGACGAGCAGTACTTC. Translation gives CASSLRDRVDEQYF.

The J gene is TRBJ2-5, the V gene TRBV7-9, with 8 bases fitting TRBD1. The J segment lost 2 bases and the V segment lost 3 bases, leaving 2 bases of the junction unmatched. The CDR3 length is 14 residues. Germline V gene lookup returns CDR1 SEHNR and CDR2 FQNEAQ (reference sequence). The CDR3 sequence: CASSFNRGQETQYF. The CDR3 DNA follows: TGTGCCAGCAGCTTTAACAGGGGGCAAGAGACCCAGTACTTC.

This chain links TRBV18 with TRBJ1-1; the D is unclear. The V gene lost 6 bases and the J gene lost 8 bases, with 13 bases spanning the gap. Germline V gene lookup returns CDR1 KGHSH and CDR2 LQKENI. The CDR3 consists of 12 residues. In DNA, the CDR3 is TGTGCCAGCTCTCCCCTAAGGGAGGAAGCTTTCTTT. Amino acid sequence: CASSPLREEAFF.

V gene TRBV6-5 combines with J gene TRBJ2-3; 8 bases are a match to TRBD2. The V and J ends lost 6 bases and 2 bases, in that order; junction bases with no gene match: 4. There are 14 residues in the CDR3. CDR1 and CDR2 (germline): MNHEY, SVGAGI. The CDR3 sequence is CASSLTSATDTQYF. For the CDR3, the DNA is TGTGCCAGCAGCTTGACTAGCGCCACAGATACGCAGTATTTT.

By share of the sample, this clone is large. The chain combines TRBV5-1 with TRBJ2-7, with TRBD2 matching over 10 bases. The CDR3 loop spans 16 amino acids. Germline-derived CDR1 and CDR2 are SGHRS and YFSETQ. The J segment lost 3 bases and the V segment lost 0 bases, leaving 6 bases of the junction unmatched. CDR3 amino acids: CASSLATGTSDYEQYF. As DNA, the CDR3 is TGCGCCAGCAGCTTGGCAACCGGGACTAGCGACTACGAGCAGTACTTC. Full variable domain (remainder filled in from reference TRBV5-1 and TRBJ2-7): KAGVTQTPRYLIKTRGQQVTLSCSPISGHRSVSWYQQTPGQGLQFLFEYFSETQRNKGNFPGRFSGRQFSNSRSEMNVSTLELGDSALYLCASSLATGTSDYEQYFGPGTRLTVT.

The chain couples TRBV6-1 to TRBJ2-7, with TRBD2 matching over 7 bases. J lost 6 bases, V lost 7 bases, and 3 bases had no gene match. Germline CDR1 reads MNHNS; CDR2 reads SASEGT. This CDR3 is built from 11 residues. Here the CDR3 DNA reads TGTGCCAGCATATTAGCGGGCGAGCAGTACTTC. Amino acid sequence: CASILAGEQYF.

The CDR3 spells CASSWATGVNTEAFF. CDR3 DNA sequence: TGTGCCAGCAGCTGGGCGACAGGGGTGAACACTGAAGCTTTCTTT. The V and J genes are TRBV7-2 and TRBJ1-1; 8 positions agree with TRBD1. Germline V gene sequence: CDR1 SGHTA, CDR2 FQGNSA. Trimming cost V 4 bases and J 0 bases; bases outside gene matches: 4. The CDR3 sequence is 15 residues long.

This chain uses TRBV10-3 with TRBJ2-5; a possible D gene is TRBD1 (5 bases). CDR1 ENHRY and CDR2 SYGVKD come from the germline V gene. With 10 bases removed from V and 1 base from J, the gap between germline ends came to 10 bases. The CDR3 is 12 residues long. CDR3 coding DNA: TGTGCCACCAAGGGGTTCCAAGAGACCCAGTACTTC. Translating it yields CATKGFQETQYF.

This sequence joins TRBV5-4 and TRBJ2-1, with D uncertain. The CDR3 is 12 residues long. Trimming took 2 bases from V and 7 from J, leaving 7 bases between them. Germline loops: CDR1 SGHNT, CDR2 YYREEE (reference sequence). The CDR3 DNA follows: TGTGCCAGCAGCTTTAATTCAAATGAGCAGTTCTTC. This translates into CASSFNSNEQFF.

This rearrangement joins TRBV10-2 to TRBJ1-2; 7 positions agree with TRBD1. CDR3 length equals 15 residues. Germline trimming cut 4 bases from V and 5 bases from J; bases unmatched to any gene: 10. CDR1 is WSHSY, CDR2 SAAADI, per germline. The CDR3 here is CASSGTGERWYGYTF. CDR3 DNA sequence: TGCGCCAGCAGTGGGACAGGCGAGAGGTGGTATGGCTACACCTTC.

The CDR3 region has the DNA TGCAGTGTTCCGGTAGCAGATACGCAGTATTTT. Amino acids: CSVPVADTQYF. The chain has TRBV20-1 and TRBJ2-3; D call uncertain. Trimming took 7 bases from V and 4 from J, leaving 9 bases between them. Germline V gene lookup returns CDR1 DFQATT and CDR2 SNEGSKA (reference sequence). CDR3 length: 11 amino acids.

V is TRBV18 and J is TRBJ2-5; D unresolved. V lost 2 bases to trimming and J lost 4 bases, with 14 bases between them. This CDR3 is 15 amino acids long. Per germline, CDR1 KGHSH and CDR2 LQKENI. The CDR3 here is CASSPTDGFGETQYF. The CDR3 coding sequence is TGTGCCAGCTCACCAACCGACGGGTTTGGAGAGACCCAGTACTTC.

This clone was found a few times. The CDR3: CSARRAAAFF. CDR3 nucleotide sequence: TGCAGTGCTAGAAGGGCGGCAGCTTTCTTT. The chain combines TRBV20-1 with TRBJ1-1, with no clear D. Trimming pared 2 bases from V and 10 bases from J, leaving 8 bases between. Germline loops: CDR1 DFQATT, CDR2 SNEGSKA (reference sequence). CDR3 length: 10 residues.

The J gene is TRBJ2-7, the V gene TRBV5-1; 9 positions agree with TRBD1. This CDR3 spans 12 amino acids. CDR1 is SGHRS and CDR2 is YFSETQ in the germline V gene. V shed 7 bases, J shed 3 bases, and the junction held 2 bases outside the gene matches. This chain's CDR3 is CASRDRDYEQYF. The DNA for the CDR3 is TGCGCCAGCCGGGACAGGGACTACGAGCAGTACTTC.

This clone qualifies as large. J is TRBJ2-1 and V is TRBV6-6; 7 bases match TRBD2. Germline CDR1 MNHNY, CDR2 SVGAGI (reference sequence). V was pared by 0 bases and J by 4 bases, with 3 bases of the junction left unmatched. The CDR3 runs to 15 residues. The CDR3 nucleotides read TGTGCCAGCAGTTACTCGGCGGGAGAGTACAATGAGCAGTTCTTC. Its protein product is CASSYSAGEYNEQFF.